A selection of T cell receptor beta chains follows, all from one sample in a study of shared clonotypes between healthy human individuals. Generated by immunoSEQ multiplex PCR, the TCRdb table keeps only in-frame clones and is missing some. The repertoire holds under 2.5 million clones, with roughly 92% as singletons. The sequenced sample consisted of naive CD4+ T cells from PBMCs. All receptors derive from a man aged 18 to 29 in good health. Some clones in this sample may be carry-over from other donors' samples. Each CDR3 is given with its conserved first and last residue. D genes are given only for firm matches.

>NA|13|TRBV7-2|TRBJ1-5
TGTGCCAGCAGCTTATTCAGGGAGGGGCCCCAGCATTTT
CASSLFREGPQHF
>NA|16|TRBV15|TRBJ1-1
TGTGCCACCAGCAGAGATCCCGGGGGTCGATTCACTGAAGCTTTCTTT
CATSRDPGGRFTEAFF
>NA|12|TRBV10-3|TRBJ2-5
TGTGCCATCAAAAGAGACCAAGAGACCCAGTACTTC
CAIKRDQETQYF
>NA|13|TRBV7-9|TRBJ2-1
TGTGCCAGCAGCTTAACATCCCACAATGAGCAGTTCTTC
CASSLTSHNEQFF
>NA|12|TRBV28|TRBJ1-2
TGTGCCAGCCGGCCGGACAGCTATGGCTACACCTTC
CASRPDSYGYTF
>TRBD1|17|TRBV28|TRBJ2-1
TGTGCCAGCACCCCCCCGACAGGGGGCATGGGGAAGGGTGAGCAGTTCTTC
CASTPPTGGMGKGEQFF
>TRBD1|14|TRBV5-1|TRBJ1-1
TGCGCCAGCAGCGCCTACAGGGGCGAGGCTGAAGCTTTCTTT
CASSAYRGEAEAFF
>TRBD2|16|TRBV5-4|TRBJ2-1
TGTGCCAGCAGCCGGACTAGCGGGAGCTCCTACAATGAGCAGTTCTTC
CASSRTSGSSYNEQFF
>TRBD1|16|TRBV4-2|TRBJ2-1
TGTGCCAGCAGCCAAGATCCCAGGGGGTCAGTCGGTGAGCAGTTCTTC
CASSQDPRGSVGEQFF
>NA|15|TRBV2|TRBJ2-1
TGTGCCAGCAGTGTCCGTCAGATACAAAACAATGAGCAGTTCTTC
CASSVRQIQNNEQFF